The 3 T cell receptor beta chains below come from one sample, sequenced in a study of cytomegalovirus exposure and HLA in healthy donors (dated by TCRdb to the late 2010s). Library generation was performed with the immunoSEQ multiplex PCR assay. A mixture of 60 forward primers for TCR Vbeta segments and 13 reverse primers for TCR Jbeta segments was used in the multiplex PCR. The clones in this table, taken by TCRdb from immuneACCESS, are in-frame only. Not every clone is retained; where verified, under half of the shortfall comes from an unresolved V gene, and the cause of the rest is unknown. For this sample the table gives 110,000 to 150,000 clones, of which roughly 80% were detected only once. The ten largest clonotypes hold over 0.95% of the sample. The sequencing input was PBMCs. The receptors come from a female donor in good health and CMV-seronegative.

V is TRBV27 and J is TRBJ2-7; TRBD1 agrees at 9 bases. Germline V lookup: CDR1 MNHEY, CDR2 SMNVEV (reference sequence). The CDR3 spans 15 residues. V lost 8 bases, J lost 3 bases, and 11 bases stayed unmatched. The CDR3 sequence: CASADMTGGFYEQYF. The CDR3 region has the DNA TGTGCCAGCGCAGACATGACAGGGGGTTTCTACGAGCAGTACTTC.

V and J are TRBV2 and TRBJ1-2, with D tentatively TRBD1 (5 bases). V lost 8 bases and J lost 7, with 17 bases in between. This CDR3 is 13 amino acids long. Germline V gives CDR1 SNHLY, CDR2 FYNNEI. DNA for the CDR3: TGTGCCAGCCAGAAAGCCAGGGAGGCTGGCTACACCTTC. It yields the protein CASQKAREAGYTF.

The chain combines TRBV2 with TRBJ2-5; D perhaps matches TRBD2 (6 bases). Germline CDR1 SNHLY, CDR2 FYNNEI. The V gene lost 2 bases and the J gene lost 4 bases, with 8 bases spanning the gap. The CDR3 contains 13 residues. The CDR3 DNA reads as TGTGCCAGCAGTGAAAGACTAGTAGAGACCCAGTACTTC. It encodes CASSERLVETQYF.